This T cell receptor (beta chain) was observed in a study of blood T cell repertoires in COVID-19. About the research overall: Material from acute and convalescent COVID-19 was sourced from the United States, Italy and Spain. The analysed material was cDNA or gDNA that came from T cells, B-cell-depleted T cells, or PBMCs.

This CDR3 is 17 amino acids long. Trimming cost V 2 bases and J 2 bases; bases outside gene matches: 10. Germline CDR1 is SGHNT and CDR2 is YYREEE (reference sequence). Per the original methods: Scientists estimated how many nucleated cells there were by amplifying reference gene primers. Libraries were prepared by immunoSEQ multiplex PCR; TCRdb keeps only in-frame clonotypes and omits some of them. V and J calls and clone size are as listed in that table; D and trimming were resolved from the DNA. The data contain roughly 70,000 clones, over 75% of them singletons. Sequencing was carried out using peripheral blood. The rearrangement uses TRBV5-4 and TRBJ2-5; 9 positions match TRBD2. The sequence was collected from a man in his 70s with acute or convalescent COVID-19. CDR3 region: CASSLRLAANLQETQYF. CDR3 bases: TGTGCCAGCAGCTTAAGACTAGCGGCCAACTTACAAGAGACCCAGTACTTC.